The clone carrying this T cell receptor (beta chain) was seen more than once but under ten times. Its antigen is as yet unknown. TCRdb itself ran the RT-PCR reads through MiXCR, one entry per CDR3 protein. The sample has more than 700,000 distinct CDR3 sequences, around 20% seen once; the top ten hold more than 8.5%. The sample belongs to a study of response to subunit inactivated influenza vaccine. General observations from the study: T cells newly recruited by each seasonal influenza vaccination are few, the authors suggested.

Trimming removed 0 bases at V and 7 bases at J, with 14 bases between. Germline CDR1 reads SGHRS; CDR2 reads YFSETQ. CDR3 length equals 16 residues. This clonotype was sampled from a man aged 50-59 years who received an inactivated influenza vaccine. The sequenced sample was PBMCs from blood, obtained roughly 5 days after vaccination. The rearrangement links TRBV5-1 to TRBJ1-6, with a possible D match to TRBD1 (6 bases). The CDR3 nucleotides are TGCGCCAGCAGCTTGGCCCCCAGTCAGGGGAATTCACCCCTCCACTTT. Translation: CASSLAPSQGNSPLHF.